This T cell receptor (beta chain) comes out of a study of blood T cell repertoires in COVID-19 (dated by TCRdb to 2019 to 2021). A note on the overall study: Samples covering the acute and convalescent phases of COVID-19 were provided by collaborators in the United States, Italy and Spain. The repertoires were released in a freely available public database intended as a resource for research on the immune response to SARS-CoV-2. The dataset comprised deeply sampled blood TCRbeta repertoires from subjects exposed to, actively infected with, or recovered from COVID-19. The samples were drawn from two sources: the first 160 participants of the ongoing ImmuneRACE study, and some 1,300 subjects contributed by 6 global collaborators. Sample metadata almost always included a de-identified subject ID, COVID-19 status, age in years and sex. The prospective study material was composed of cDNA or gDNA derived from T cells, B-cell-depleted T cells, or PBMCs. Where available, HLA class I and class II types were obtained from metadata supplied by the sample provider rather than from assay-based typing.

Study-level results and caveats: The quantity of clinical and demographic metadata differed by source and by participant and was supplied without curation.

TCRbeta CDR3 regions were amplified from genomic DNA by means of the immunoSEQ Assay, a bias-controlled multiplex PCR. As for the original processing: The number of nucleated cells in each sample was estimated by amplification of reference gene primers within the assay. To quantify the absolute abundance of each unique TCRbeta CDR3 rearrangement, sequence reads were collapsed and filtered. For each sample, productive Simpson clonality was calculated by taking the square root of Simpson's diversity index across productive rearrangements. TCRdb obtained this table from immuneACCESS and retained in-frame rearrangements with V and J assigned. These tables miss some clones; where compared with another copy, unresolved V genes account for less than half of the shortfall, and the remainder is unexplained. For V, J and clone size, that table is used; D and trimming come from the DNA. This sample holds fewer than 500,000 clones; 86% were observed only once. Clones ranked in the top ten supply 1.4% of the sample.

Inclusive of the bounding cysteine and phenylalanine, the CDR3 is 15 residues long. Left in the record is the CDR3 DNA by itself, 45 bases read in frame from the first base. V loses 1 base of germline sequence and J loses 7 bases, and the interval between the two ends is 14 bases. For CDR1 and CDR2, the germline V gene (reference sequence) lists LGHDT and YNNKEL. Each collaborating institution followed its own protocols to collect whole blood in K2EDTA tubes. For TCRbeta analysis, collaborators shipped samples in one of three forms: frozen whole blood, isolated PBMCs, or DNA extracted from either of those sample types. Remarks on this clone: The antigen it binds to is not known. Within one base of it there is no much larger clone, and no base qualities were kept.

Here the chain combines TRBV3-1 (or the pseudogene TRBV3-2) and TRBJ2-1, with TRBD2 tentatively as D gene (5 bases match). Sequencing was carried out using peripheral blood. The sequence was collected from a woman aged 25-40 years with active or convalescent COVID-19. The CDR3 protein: CASSQATTSGNEQFF. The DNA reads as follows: TGTGCCAGCAGCCAAGCGACTACCTCGGGGAATGAGCAGTTCTTC.